Listed here are 15 T cell receptor beta chains from one sample, sequenced in a study of blood T cell repertoires in COVID-19. The data were produced by immunoSEQ multiplex PCR, yet TCRdb's version contains in-frame clones alone and is incomplete. Here the sample spans roughly 120,000 clones, about 80% being singletons. The sample consisted of peripheral blood. All receptors come from a man between 65 and 85 years old with acute or convalescent COVID-19.

The CDR3 DNA follows: TGCGCCAGCAGCTTGGCAGGGTATGCAACTAATGAAAAACTGTTTTTT. It specifies CASSLAGYATNEKLFF. J is TRBJ1-4 and V is TRBV5-1, with D possibly matching TRBD1 (5 bases). CDR3 size: 16 residues. Trimming took 0 bases from V and 0 from J, leaving 9 bases between them. CDR1 is SGHRS and CDR2 is YFSETQ in the germline V gene.

This sequence joins TRBV28 and TRBJ1-3, with 9 bases aligning to TRBD1. CDR1 is MDHEN, CDR2 SYDVKM, per germline. The CDR3 contains 15 residues. Trimming cost V 4 bases and J 4 bases; bases outside gene matches: 5. The CDR3 spells CASSSPGTGGNTIYF. CDR3 coding DNA: TGTGCCAGCAGTTCACCCGGGACAGGGGGAAACACCATATATTTT. Variable domain in full (rest from reference TRBV28 and TRBJ1-3): DVKVTQSSRYLVKRTGEKVFLECVQDMDHENMFWYRQDPGLGLRLIYFSYDVKMKEKGDIPEGYSVSREKKERFSLILESASTNQTSMYLCASSSPGTGGNTIYFGEGSWLTVV.

This clone was seen only a few times. This chain links TRBV23-1 with TRBJ1-6, with TRBD1 matching 7 bases. TRBV23-1 is placed among ORFs of uncertain function. With 10 bases clipped from V and 3 bases from J, the junction kept 6 bases outside the gene matches. The CDR3 covers 14 residues. The CDR3 sequence: CATLRDSYNSPLHF. The CDR3 nucleotides read TGCGCCACCCTCCGGGACAGCTATAATTCACCCCTCCACTTT.

The chain has TRBV5-1 and TRBJ2-7, with 9 positions matching TRBD1. The CDR3 is made up of 18 amino acids. Germline V gene sequence: CDR1 SGHRS, CDR2 YFSETQ. J was trimmed by 6 bases and V by 5 bases; bases with no gene match: 21. The CDR3 region is CASSLPPNRDRVLGEQYF. Here the CDR3 DNA reads TGCGCCAGCAGTCTCCCACCGAACCGGGACAGGGTGTTGGGCGAGCAGTACTTC. The full variable domain, rest sourced from reference TRBV5-1 and TRBJ2-7, is KAGVTQTPRYLIKTRGQQVTLSCSPISGHRSVSWYQQTPGQGLQFLFEYFSETQRNKGNFPGRFSGRQFSNSRSEMNVSTLELGDSALYLCASSLPPNRDRVLGEQYFGPGTRLTVT.

This rearrangement joins TRBV28 to TRBJ1-2; perhaps TRBD1 as D (6 bases). Germline V gene sequence: CDR1 MDHEN, CDR2 SYDVKM. The V end lost 8 bases, the J end lost 2 bases, and 18 bases lay between the germline ends. There are 15 residues in the CDR3. Here the CDR3 DNA reads TGTGCCAGCCCCACCGCGGGGAGGGGGAACTATGGCTACACCTTC. This translates into CASPTAGRGNYGYTF.

The V call is TRBV3-1 (or the pseudogene TRBV3-2), the J call TRBJ2-5; D possibly corresponds to TRBD2 (5 bases). The CDR3 has 14 residues. The germline CDR1 and CDR2 sequences are LGHDT and YNNKEL (reference sequence). With 1 base removed from V and 4 bases from J, the gap between germline ends came to 10 bases. The chain's CDR3 is CASSQVGSSETQYF. As DNA, the CDR3 is TGTGCCAGCAGCCAAGTAGGGAGTTCAGAGACCCAGTACTTC.

Many counts were recorded for this clone. V usage is TRBV6-5 and J usage is TRBJ1-6; the D is unclear. V was cut by 5 bases and J by 1 base, with 6 bases left in between. This CDR3 spans 14 amino acids. Germline V gene lookup returns CDR1 MNHEY and CDR2 SVGAGI. The CDR3 nucleotides read TGTGCCAGCAGTCTGAGGTCCTATAATTCACCCCTCCACTTT. It yields the protein CASSLRSYNSPLHF.

This chain joins TRBV9 and TRBJ2-1; the D gene is possibly TRBD1 (5 bases). Germline-derived CDR1 and CDR2 are SGDLS and YYNGEE. The length of the CDR3 is 15 residues. Deletions cut 3 bases from V and 5 bases from J, with 15 bases between. CDR3 loop: CASSAQWGLDNEQFF. In nucleotides, the CDR3 is TGTGCCAGCAGCGCCCAATGGGGCCTCGACAATGAGCAGTTCTTC.

On this clone itself: This CDR3 is also generated by other DNA sequences in the sample. This chain uses TRBV7-2 with TRBJ2-7; 9 bases are a match to TRBD1. CDR1 and CDR2 (germline): SGHTA, FQGNSA. This CDR3 has 14 residues. With V trimmed by 5 bases and J by 2 bases, 4 bases remained unmatched. For the CDR3, the DNA is TGTGCCAGCAGCCACAGACAGGGGGCCTACGAGCAGTACTTC. Translating gives CASSHRQGAYEQYF.

The V call is TRBV7-9, the J call TRBJ1-2, with TRBD1 as a possible D gene (6 bases). This CDR3 comprises 13 residues. Germline CDR1 reads SEHNR; CDR2 reads FQNEAQ (reference sequence). The V and J ends lost 7 bases and 5 bases respectively, with 14 bases between them. CDR3 sequence: CASTLLGGYGYTF. CDR3 nucleotides: TGTGCCAGCACGCTCTTAGGGGGATATGGCTACACCTTC. The full variable domain, in which reference TRBV7-9 and TRBJ1-2 provide the parts outside the CDR3, is DTGVSQNPRHKITKRGQNVTFRCDPISEHNRLYWYRQTLGQGPEFLTYFQNEAQLEKSRLLSDRFSAERPKGSFSTLEIQRTEQGDSAMYLCASTLLGGYGYTFGSGTRLTVV.

The table lists this clone with a count of one. The V gene is TRBV5-4, the J gene TRBJ2-7; D ambiguous. The V end lost 0 bases, the J end lost 1 base, and 14 bases lay between the germline ends. This CDR3 has 16 amino acids. Germline CDR1 and CDR2: SGHNT and YYREEE (reference sequence). CDR3 region: CASSLGGGLQSYEQYF. As DNA, the CDR3 is TGTGCCAGCAGCTTGGGTGGTGGGCTTCAATCCTACGAGCAGTACTTC.

The chain is built from TRBV6-1 and TRBJ1-5; 9 nucleotides match TRBD1. Unmatched junction bases numbered 9, after V lost 6 bases and J lost 6 bases. CDR1 and CDR2 from the germline V gene are MNHNS and SASEGT. The CDR3 consists of 15 residues. The CDR3 is CASRKGQGSGQPQHF. The CDR3 DNA is TGTGCCAGCAGGAAGGGACAGGGCAGCGGTCAGCCCCAGCATTTT.

V is TRBV12-5 and J is TRBJ2-3, with 7 nucleotides matching TRBD1. The germline gives CDR1 LGHNT, CDR2 FRNRAP. Trimming cost V 7 bases and J 3 bases; bases outside gene matches: 7. The CDR3 is 14 residues long. CDR3 DNA: TGTGCTAGTGCTACGGACAGGTTGACAGATACGCAGTATTTT. Protein sequence: CASATDRLTDTQYF. The whole variable domain, remainder taken from reference TRBV12-5 and TRBJ2-3, is DARVTQTPRHKVTEMGQEVTMRCQPILGHNTVFWYRQTMMQGLELLAYFRNRAPLDDSGMPKDRFSAEMPDATLATLKIQPSEPRDSAVYFCASATDRLTDTQYFGPGTRLTVL.

On this clone: At one end the junction does not follow the germline gene, possibly because of a read error. J is TRBJ2-5 and V is TRBV30, with a weak D call TRBD2 (6 bases). The CDR3 spans 14 residues. Germline V gene lookup returns CDR1 GTSNPN and CDR2 SVGIG (reference sequence). The CDR3 sequence is CAGRSGGKEETQYF. DNA of the CDR3: TGTGCCGGGAGGTCTGGCGGGAAAGAAGAGACCCAGTACTTC. The whole variable domain, filled in from reference TRBV30 and TRBJ2-5, reads SQTIHQWPATLVQPVGSPLSLECTVEGTSNPNLYWYRQAAGRGLQLLFYSVGIGQISSEVPQNLSASRPQDRQFILSSKKLLLSDSGFYLCAGRSGGKEETQYFGPGTRLLVL.

This clone was observed a single time. The CDR3 protein is CASSPSNHPMNEQYF. CDR3 coding DNA: TGTGCCAGCAGTCCCAGTAACCATCCCATGAACGAGCAGTACTTC. The gene calls are TRBV27 and TRBJ2-7; no definite D call. The CDR3 runs to 15 residues. Germline V CDR1 and CDR2: MNHEY, SMNVEV (reference sequence). V was trimmed by 5 bases and J by 5 bases, leaving 19 bases between them.